This T cell receptor (beta chain) emerged from a study of CD8+ T cells in alopecia areata. Reverse transcription of extracted RNA yielded cDNA, which provided the sequencing template. This table comes from immunoSEQ multiplex PCR, and its TCRdb copy is limited to in-frame clones, with some not included. The data show roughly 180,000 clones, around 51% seen once. Treatment given: oral pan-JAK inhibitor, 5-10 mg twice daily. Germline CDR1 is SGHVS and CDR2 is FQNEAQ. V shed 2 bases and J shed 2 bases, with 15 bases lying between them. This CDR3 comprises 16 residues. This TCR derives from a human donor with alopecia areata. The sample consisted of CD8+ T cells sorted from blood, taken at approximately week 52, from a patient treated with tofacitinib. The rearrangement joins TRBV7-8 to TRBJ2-5; possibly TRBD1 or TRBD2 for D (6 bases each). The DNA for the CDR3 is TGTGCCAGCAGCTTATCCCACGGGGGCCTACAAGAGACCCAGTACTTC. This codes for CASSLSHGGLQETQYF.